These 17 T cell receptor beta chains share one sample of origin, sequenced in a study of circulating CD8 cells and anti-PD-1 response in melanoma. The QIAseq Immune Repertoire TCR panel built the libraries from roughly 15 ng of total RNA. TCRdb recomputed calls from the reads with MiXCR, one row per CDR3 protein. The table lists 950 to 1,200 distinct CDR3 sequences, around 9.7% of them singletons, with approximately 5.6% in the top ten. Sorting of live CD3+CD8+TCRalphabeta+ cells by PD-1 and/or TIGIT gave four subsets. The sequences come from CD8+ T cells from PBMCs, collected at baseline or after one month of anti-PD-1 therapy (not recorded which). The receptors shown here come from a human donor with melanoma.

In this sample, this clonotype is large. V gene TRBV28 combines with J gene TRBJ2-3; TRBD1 or TRBD2 may be the D gene (5 bases each). The CDR3 contains 12 residues. Between the trimmed V and J ends, which lost 5 bases and 11 bases, there was a span of 14 bases. Germline V lookup: CDR1 MDHEN, CDR2 SYDVKM. In DNA form, the CDR3 reads TGTGCCAGCAGTCGGGGCCTACAGAAGCAGTATTTT. Translated: CASSRGLQKQYF.

Judged by abundance, this clonotype is large. The chain is built from TRBV19 and TRBJ2-3, with D unresolved. V was shortened by 2 bases and J by 5 bases, with 14 bases between the two germline ends. There are 15 residues in the CDR3. CDR1 and CDR2 (germline): LNHDA, SQIVND (reference sequence). For the CDR3, the DNA is TGTGCCAGTAGTATACCGGATATGACGGGAGATACGCAGTATTTT. Translating gives CASSIPDMTGDTQYF.

By its share, this clonotype is large (0.1 to 1%). V and J are TRBV2 and TRBJ1-2; the D is unclear. The CDR3 has 10 residues. The V end was cut by 8 bases, the J end by 5 bases, with 6 bases between. Germline V CDR1 and CDR2: SNHLY, FYNNEI. The CDR3 sequence is CASSEYGYTF. As DNA, the CDR3 is TGTGCCAGCTCGGAGTATGGCTACACCTTC. Looking up the rest from reference TRBV2 and TRBJ1-2 gives the full variable domain: EPEVTQTPSHQVTQMGQEVILRCVPISNHLYFYWYRQILGQKVEFLVSFYNNEISEKSEIFDDQFSVERPDGSNFTLKIRSTKLEDSAMYFCASSEYGYTFGSGTRLTVV.

Judged by abundance, this clonotype is large. The chain links TRBV28 to TRBJ1-1, with a weak D call TRBD1 (6 bases). Trimming took 6 bases from V and 4 from J, leaving 15 bases between them. Germline lookup yields CDR1 MDHEN and CDR2 SYDVKM. The CDR3 totals 14 residues. The CDR3 DNA reads TGTGCCAGCAGCTCCGAACAGGGTCCCACTGAAGCTTTCTTT. Translating it yields CASSSEQGPTEAFF.

By sample fraction, this clonotype is large. The chain is built from TRBV19 and TRBJ2-7; D unresolved. CDR1 is LNHDA, CDR2 SQIVND, per germline (reference sequence). V gave up 5 bases and J gave up 4 bases, with 12 bases separating them. The CDR3 loop spans 13 amino acids. The CDR3 spells CASSPGLDYEQYF. CDR3 in DNA: TGTGCCAGTAGTCCGGGCCTAGATTACGAGCAGTACTTC.

This clonotype is termed large. The chain couples TRBV7-3 to TRBJ1-6; D gene ambiguous. Germline CDR1 SGHTA, CDR2 FQGTGA. This CDR3 region has 14 residues. V gave up 1 base and J gave up 10 bases, with 11 bases separating them. The DNA of the CDR3 is TGTGCCAGCAGCTTAATCGGGTCGGCATCACCCCTCCACTTT. Protein sequence: CASSLIGSASPLHF.

By sample share, this clonotype is large. V usage is TRBV27 and J usage is TRBJ1-1; D gene unclear. V lost 8 bases to trimming and J lost 6 bases, with 16 bases between them. The CDR3 runs to 13 residues. Germline CDR1 and CDR2: MNHEY and SMNVEV (reference sequence). The CDR3 DNA follows: TGTGCCAGCGGACTGGGTGGAGGTCCTGAAGCTTTCTTT. This encodes CASGLGGGPEAFF.

This clonotype is categorized as medium-sized. This rearrangement joins TRBV19 to TRBJ1-1; D is possibly TRBD1 (5 bases). V lost 7 bases and J 3 bases, leaving 12 bases between the germline ends. This CDR3 comprises 13 residues. Germline V gene lookup returns CDR1 LNHDA and CDR2 SQIVND (reference sequence). The CDR3 sequence: CASKSQAYTEAFF. The CDR3 coding sequence is TGTGCCAGTAAGTCACAGGCCTACACTGAAGCTTTCTTT.

Judged by abundance, this clonotype is large. The chain employs TRBV6-2 or TRBV6-3 and TRBJ2-5; D possibly corresponds to TRBD2 (5 bases). The V gene lost 2 bases and the J gene lost 7 bases, with 11 bases spanning the gap. Germline CDR1 is MNHEY and CDR2 is SVGEGT. CDR3 length equals 13 residues. The DNA for the CDR3 is TGTGCCAGCAGTTACCCTACAGAGGGGACCCAGTACTTC. Translated: CASSYPTEGTQYF.

This clonotype is labeled as medium-sized. V usage is TRBV29-1 and J usage is TRBJ1-3; D is undetermined. Looked up from germline, CDR1 is SQVTM and CDR2 is ANQGSEA. V lost 2 bases and J 8 bases, leaving 7 bases between the germline ends. The CDR3 runs 11 residues. CDR3: CSVELLDTIYF. The CDR3 DNA follows: TGCAGCGTTGAACTGCTCGACACCATATATTTT.

Relative to its sample, this clonotype is large. J is TRBJ2-7 and V is TRBV6-1; D not certain. CDR3 length: 11 amino acids. V was pared by 7 bases and J by 7 bases, with 11 bases between. In germline, CDR1 is MNHNS, CDR2 SASEGT. Here the CDR3 reads CASTTAEEQYF. The DNA for the CDR3 is TGTGCCAGCACAACGGCTGAAGAGCAGTACTTC.

Comment on this clonotype: This likely reflects a read error, since a far larger clone is one base away. This chain uses TRBV20-1 with TRBJ2-1; maybe TRBD1 (5 bases). CDR1 DFQATT and CDR2 SNEGSKA come from the germline V gene (reference sequence). The CDR3 loop spans 14 amino acids. V was trimmed by 0 bases and J by 10 bases, leaving 16 bases between them. In nucleotides, the CDR3 is TGCAGTGCTAGAGACCTCCTACAGGTATCCGAGCAGTTCTTC. Amino acid sequence: CSARDLLQVSEQFF.

This sequence joins TRBV19 and TRBJ2-2; 7 bases are a match to TRBD1. CDR3 size: 14 residues. V trimming: 3 bases; J trimming: 3 bases; junction bases outside the gene matches: 1. Germline V gene data show CDR1 as LNHDA and CDR2 as SQIVND (reference sequence). In DNA, the CDR3 is TGTGCCAGTAGTATGACAGGGTACACCGGGGAGCTGTTTTTT. It specifies CASSMTGYTGELFF.

By frequency in the sample, this clonotype is large. The gene calls are TRBV19 and TRBJ1-1; D unclear. V was shortened by 5 bases and J by 3 bases, with 10 bases between the two germline ends. Per the germline V gene, CDR1 is LNHDA and CDR2 is SQIVND (reference sequence). The CDR3 has 13 amino acids. The CDR3 spells CASSWAVDTEAFF. CDR3 nucleotides: TGTGCCAGTAGTTGGGCGGTAGACACTGAAGCTTTCTTT.

About this clonotype itself: A much larger clone lies a single base off, so this may be a read error. This rearrangement joins TRBV29-1 to TRBJ2-5, with D perhaps TRBD2 (6 bases). The CDR3 is 13 amino acids. Germline lookup yields CDR1 SQVTM and CDR2 ANQGSEA. The chain's CDR3 is CSVEDYGRRTQCF. CDR3 DNA: TGCAGCGTTGAAGACTACGGGAGACGGACCCAGTGCTTC.

This clonotype is large. The chain uses TRBV28 and TRBJ1-5; unclear D gene. Germline CDR1 reads MDHEN; CDR2 reads SYDVKM. CDR3 length: 13 residues. V dropped 8 bases and J dropped 4 bases, with 12 bases sitting between them. The CDR3 reads CASRKPLNQPQHF. The CDR3 DNA reads TGTGCCAGCCGGAAGCCATTGAATCAGCCCCAGCATTTT.

This clonotype is classed as medium-sized. The genes are TRBV20-1 and TRBJ2-1, with D tentatively TRBD2 (6 bases). The CDR3 runs 14 residues. V lost 6 bases to trimming and J lost 2 bases, with 14 bases between them. The germline V gene has CDR1 DFQATT and CDR2 SNEGSKA (reference sequence). The DNA for the CDR3 is TGCAGTGCGTCGGGGGAGAGCGCCTACAATGAGCAGTTCTTC. It is translated as CSASGESAYNEQFF.